The rows below give T cell receptor beta chains drawn from one sample of a study of cytomegalovirus exposure and HLA in healthy donors. Data came from immunoSEQ multiplex PCR; TCRdb stores just in-frame clones and leaves some out. The sample records approximately 110,000 clones, around 83% being singletons. The sequencing sample was made of PBMCs. These receptors originate from a man between 25 and 39 years old in good health and CMV-seropositive. CDR3s include the opening cysteine and the closing phenylalanine or tryptophan. The order of the fields is V gene, J gene, D gene, clone size, CDR3 protein, CDR3 DNA. D genes are given only for firm matches. Not all rows give a size; the values are once, few, many and, for expanded clones, a class.

v_call: TRBV5-1; j_call: TRBJ2-2; d_call: TRBD2; clone_size: NA; cdr3_aa: CASSWGLAGVSNTGELFF; cdr3_nt: TGCGCCAGCAGCTGGGGACTAGCGGGAGTGTCGAACACCGGGGAGCTGTTTTTT
v_call: TRBV12-5; j_call: TRBJ1-1; d_call: NA; clone_size: NA; cdr3_aa: CASGLVQGGTEAFF; cdr3_nt: TGTGCTAGTGGTTTGGTACAGGGTGGGACTGAAGCTTTCTTT
v_call: TRBV5-1; j_call: TRBJ2-2; d_call: TRBD1; clone_size: NA; cdr3_aa: CASSGTGNTGELFF; cdr3_nt: TGCGCCAGCAGTGGGACAGGGAACACCGGGGAGCTGTTTTTT
v_call: TRBV11-2; j_call: TRBJ1-1; d_call: TRBD1; clone_size: NA; cdr3_aa: CASSSQTGVGTEAFF; cdr3_nt: TGTGCCAGCAGCTCTCAGACAGGGGTGGGCACTGAAGCTTTCTTT
v_call: TRBV11-3; j_call: TRBJ2-5; d_call: NA; clone_size: NA; cdr3_aa: CASSSGGRGQETQYF; cdr3_nt: TGTGCCAGCAGCTCCGGCGGTAGGGGGCAAGAGACCCAGTACTTC
v_call: TRBV18; j_call: TRBJ2-2; d_call: NA; clone_size: NA; cdr3_aa: CASSPFLGTEGNGELFF; cdr3_nt: TGTGCCAGCTCACCATTTCTCGGGACTGAGGGGAACGGGGAGCTGTTTTTT
v_call: TRBV6-6; j_call: TRBJ2-4; d_call: NA; clone_size: once; cdr3_aa: CASSSGGGQYF; cdr3_nt: TGTGCCAGTAGTAGTGGAGGTGGTCAGTACTTC
v_call: TRBV2; j_call: TRBJ2-1; d_call: TRBD2; clone_size: NA; cdr3_aa: CASSELAGGFYNEQFF; cdr3_nt: TGTGCCAGCAGTGAATTGGCGGGGGGGTTTTACAATGAGCAGTTCTTC
v_call: TRBV27; j_call: TRBJ2-7; d_call: NA; clone_size: NA; cdr3_aa: CASSQDRTPYEQYF; cdr3_nt: TGTGCCAGCAGCCAAGACAGAACCCCCTACGAGCAGTACTTC
v_call: TRBV12-5; j_call: TRBJ2-1; d_call: NA; clone_size: NA; cdr3_aa: CASVVGHPYNEQFF; cdr3_nt: TGTGCTAGTGTAGTGGGACACCCCTACAATGAGCAGTTCTTC
v_call: TRBV19; j_call: TRBJ2-7; d_call: TRBD2; clone_size: once; cdr3_aa: CASSSSAGDPYEQYF; cdr3_nt: TGTGCCAGTAGTTCGTCCGCGGGGGACCCTTACGAGCAGTACTTC
v_call: TRBV5-1; j_call: TRBJ2-7; d_call: TRBD2; clone_size: NA; cdr3_aa: CASSSTSGAYEQYF; cdr3_nt: TGCGCCAGCAGCTCGACTAGCGGGGCCTACGAGCAGTACTTC
v_call: TRBV11-2; j_call: TRBJ2-2; d_call: TRBD1; clone_size: NA; cdr3_aa: CATQSRDSQVTGELFF; cdr3_nt: TGTGCCACACAGTCCCGGGACAGCCAAGTTACCGGGGAGCTGTTTTTT
v_call: TRBV28; j_call: TRBJ1-4; d_call: NA; clone_size: NA; cdr3_aa: CASSLPLAGGANEKLFF; cdr3_nt: TGTGCCAGCAGTTTACCCCTTGCGGGGGGAGCTAATGAAAAACTGTTTTTT
v_call: TRBV9; j_call: TRBJ1-5; d_call: TRBD1; clone_size: NA; cdr3_aa: CASSAGTAYSNQPQHF; cdr3_nt: TGTGCCAGCAGCGCCGGGACAGCTTATAGCAATCAGCCCCAGCATTTT
v_call: TRBV5-1; j_call: TRBJ1-1; d_call: TRBD1; clone_size: NA; cdr3_aa: CASSLGTGGSLGTEAFF; cdr3_nt: TGCGCCAGCAGCTTGGGGACAGGGGGCTCTTTAGGCACTGAAGCTTTCTTT
v_call: TRBV6-6; j_call: TRBJ2-2; d_call: TRBD2; clone_size: NA; cdr3_aa: CASSSGRNTGELFF; cdr3_nt: TGTGCCAGCAGTAGCGGGAGGAACACCGGGGAGCTGTTTTTT
v_call: TRBV5-1; j_call: TRBJ2-7; d_call: NA; clone_size: NA; cdr3_aa: CASSPGGTDSYEQYF; cdr3_nt: TGCGCCAGCAGCCCTGGAGGGACAGATTCCTACGAGCAGTACTTC
v_call: TRBV30; j_call: TRBJ1-5; d_call: NA; clone_size: NA; cdr3_aa: CAWSGQRNQPQHF; cdr3_nt: TGTGCCTGGAGTGGACAGCGCAATCAGCCCCAGCATTTT
v_call: TRBV5-1; j_call: TRBJ2-1; d_call: NA; clone_size: NA; cdr3_aa: CASSPLATDGNEQFF; cdr3_nt: TGCGCCAGCAGCCCACTAGCTACTGATGGCAATGAGCAGTTCTTC
v_call: TRBV5-1; j_call: TRBJ2-1; d_call: NA; clone_size: NA; cdr3_aa: CASSYLAGTSYNEQFF; cdr3_nt: TGCGCCAGCAGCTACCTTGCCGGGACTTCCTACAATGAGCAGTTCTTC
v_call: TRBV14; j_call: TRBJ2-2; d_call: NA; clone_size: NA; cdr3_aa: CASSQVTGTRGELFF; cdr3_nt: TGTGCCAGCAGCCAAGTCACAGGGACCAGGGGGGAGCTGTTTTTT
v_call: TRBV9; j_call: TRBJ2-1; d_call: NA; clone_size: NA; cdr3_aa: CASSARAEGWDEQFF; cdr3_nt: TGTGCCAGCAGCGCCCGGGCCGAGGGATGGGATGAGCAGTTCTTC
v_call: TRBV5-1; j_call: TRBJ2-1; d_call: NA; clone_size: NA; cdr3_aa: CASSVRPGPSYNEQFF; cdr3_nt: TGCGCCAGCAGCGTGAGACCGGGTCCATCCTACAATGAGCAGTTCTTC